This TCR beta chain originates from a study of blood T cell repertoires in COVID-19. Only in-frame clones appear in the TCRdb table, and some are missing; sequencing was by immunoSEQ multiplex PCR. The sample contains around 300,000 clones, 80% to 90% of which appear only once. Trimming pared 2 bases from V and 8 bases from J, leaving 24 bases between. The CDR3 extends over 18 amino acids. Germline CDR1 is PRHDT and CDR2 is FYEKMQ (reference sequence). This clone has only one observation. Sequenced material: peripheral blood. The J gene is TRBJ1-4, the V gene TRBV13; D gene unclear. The sequence was obtained from a woman in her seventies with acute or convalescent COVID-19. DNA of the CDR3: TGTGCCAGCAGCTTAAGTTGGCGGGTGGGTGAATCGGAAGAAAAACTGTTTTTT. Translated, it gives CASSLSWRVGESEEKLFF.